Listed below are T cell receptor beta chains from one sample, sequenced in a study of cytomegalovirus exposure and HLA in healthy donors. Profiled with immunoSEQ multiplex PCR; TCRdb holds only in-frame clones, not every one. Here the sample spans 120,000 to 150,000 clones, roughly 76% being singletons. The sequencing input was PBMCs. The receptors originated from a woman in her 30s in good health and CMV-seronegative. CDR3s include the opening cysteine and the closing phenylalanine or tryptophan. D genes are given only for firm matches. Size tells how often a clone was seen (once, few, many) or the class of an expanded clone, and some rows leave it out.

d_call	v_call	clone_size	j_call	cdr3_nt	cdr3_aa
.	TRBV2	.	TRBJ1-2	TGTGCCAGCACCGAGGAAACAGGGTATGGCTACACCTTC	CASTEETGYGYTF
TRBD1	TRBV4-1	.	TRBJ2-1	TGCGCCAGCAGCCAACTTCGGGACAGCGCCATATATGAGCAGTTCTTC	CASSQLRDSAIYEQFF
.	TRBV7-6	.	TRBJ2-5	TGTGCCAGCAGCCGCGGCTCGCCAGCCGCAGTTTCGAAGACCCAGTACTTC	CASSRGSPAAVSKTQYF
.	TRBV5-1	.	TRBJ1-6	TGCGCCAGCAGCCCCGAGATAGCCATGAACTCACCCCTCCACTTT	CASSPEIAMNSPLHF
.	TRBV28	.	TRBJ1-4	TGTGCCAGCAGTTCCGCCCCCCCCCAGGGAACGAAACTGTTTTTT	CASSSAPPQGTKLFF
.	TRBV2	.	TRBJ1-2	TGTGCCAGCTCCCTGCGGGGCGGCTACACCTTC	CASSLRGGYTF
TRBD1	TRBV10-3	.	TRBJ1-2	TGTGCCATCAGTTCGACAGGGGATGGCTACACCTTC	CAISSTGDGYTF
TRBD1	TRBV6-1	.	TRBJ1-4	TGTGCCACCGTCCGGACAGGGGAGGGCGAAAAACTGTTTTTT	CATVRTGEGEKLFF
TRBD1	TRBV6-1	.	TRBJ1-5	TGTGCCAGCTCACGGACAGGGTCGCGTCAGCCCCAGCATTTT	CASSRTGSRQPQHF
TRBD2	TRBV7-3	few	TRBJ2-1	TGTGCCAGCAGCTCCAAACCGGGACTAAGGGGCAATGAGCAGTTCTTC	CASSSKPGLRGNEQFF